Presented here are 26 T cell receptor beta chains from one specimen sequenced in a study of patients and donors after allogeneic stem cell transplantation. TCRdb called the RT-PCR reads again in MiXCR, with one record for every CDR3 protein. The sample consists of 190,000 or so distinct CDR3 sequences, about 38% of them appearing once. Sequencing input: blood, either unsorted or a sorted T cell fraction (not recorded which). Source of these receptors: a human donor who was either an allogeneic HSCT recipient or a stem cell or donor lymphocyte infusion donor (not recorded which). It is not recorded whose cells these are; they may come from a transplant donor.

This rearrangement joins TRBV12-3 or TRBV12-4 to TRBJ1-4; 8 positions match TRBD1. V trimming: 4 bases; J trimming: 10 bases; junction bases outside the gene matches: 8. CDR3 length equals 14 residues. The CDR3 region is CASSSRTGSVKLFF. The CDR3 bases are TGTGCCAGCAGTTCCCGGACAGGGAGTGTAAAACTGTTTTTT.

This clonotype was observed many times. The chain carries TRBV5-1 and TRBJ1-6; D might be TRBD1 (5 bases). Germline V lookup: CDR1 SGHRS, CDR2 YFSETQ. CDR3 length equals 12 residues. V was cut by 3 bases and J by 16 bases, with 14 bases left in between. This chain's CDR3 is CASSSSGTRLHF. The CDR3 region has the DNA TGCGCCAGCAGCTCGTCAGGGACTAGACTCCACTTT.

The gene calls are TRBV4-1 and TRBJ1-5; D gene ambiguous. CDR1 is MGHRA and CDR2 is YSYEKL in the germline V gene. The CDR3 is 15 amino acids. Deletions cut 0 bases from V and 4 bases from J, with 10 bases between. This CDR3 is CASSQEGGINQPQHF. CDR3 sequence (DNA): TGCGCCAGCAGCCAAGAAGGCGGCATTAATCAGCCCCAGCATTTT.

This clonotype was detected only once. The rearrangement joins TRBV25-1 to TRBJ1-5, with 11 bases fitting TRBD1. Germline V gives CDR1 MGHDK, CDR2 SYGVNS. The CDR3 consists of 18 residues. After removal of 2 bases from V and 6 bases from J, the junction contained 12 bases not matched to a gene. The CDR3 spells CASSEPLGRTGGGQPQHF. In DNA, the CDR3 is TGTGCCAGCAGTGAACCCCTGGGCAGGACAGGGGGCGGTCAGCCCCAGCATTTT.

This clonotype was seen more than once but under ten times. The DNA for the CDR3 is TGCAGTGCTAGAGCTTGGGGAGGGACCCATGGCTACACCTTC. Amino acid sequence: CSARAWGGTHGYTF. The genes are TRBV20-1 and TRBJ1-2; D is perhaps TRBD1 (5 bases). Germline V gives CDR1 DFQATT, CDR2 SNEGSKA (reference sequence). The CDR3 totals 14 residues. The V end was cut by 1 base, the J end by 6 bases, with 15 bases between.

This clonotype was detected only a few times. This chain links TRBV20-1 with TRBJ1-1, with D unresolved. The CDR3 loop spans 14 amino acids. Per the germline V gene, CDR1 is DFQATT and CDR2 is SNEGSKA (reference sequence). V was cut by 1 base and J by 1 base, with 10 bases left in between. The CDR3 DNA is TGCAGTGCTAGAGTAGGGCAGAAGAACACTGAAGCTTTCTTT. Its protein is CSARVGQKNTEAFF.

The chain has TRBV6-5 and TRBJ2-5; 7 bases match TRBD1. The CDR3 sequence is 15 residues long. The V gene end was trimmed by 2 bases and the J gene end by 3 bases; junction bases not matched to a gene: 6. Germline CDR1 and CDR2: MNHEY and SVGAGI. This CDR3 reads CASSYLDRSKETQYF. The CDR3 coding sequence is TGTGCCAGCAGTTACCTGGACAGGTCGAAAGAGACCCAGTACTTC.

V and J are TRBV4-1 and TRBJ2-1; TRBD2 matches 10 bases. The CDR3 extends over 12 amino acids. Germline CDR1 and CDR2: MGHRA and YSYEKL. Trimming took 4 bases from V and 9 from J; bases not matched to a gene: 0. CDR3 DNA: TGCGCCAGCAGCCGACTAGCGGGTGAGCAGTTCTTC. It specifies CASSRLAGEQFF.

This clonotype turned up a few times. V is TRBV2 and J is TRBJ1-5; no clear D gene. V was pared by 4 bases and J by 5 bases, with 12 bases between. The CDR3 length is 14 residues. CDR1 and CDR2 (germline): SNHLY, FYNNEI. The CDR3 DNA follows: TGTGCCAGCAGTGGCCCGGGGTACCATCAGCCCCAGCATTTT. Protein sequence: CASSGPGYHQPQHF. Based on the CDR3 plus reference TRBV2 and TRBJ1-5, the full variable domain is EPEVTQTPSHQVTQMGQEVILRCVPISNHLYFYWYRQILGQKVEFLVSFYNNEISEKSEIFDDQFSVERPDGSNFTLKIRSTKLEDSAMYFCASSGPGYHQPQHFGDGTRLSIL.

This clonotype was seen a few times. CDR3 loop: CSVRTGSGYGYTF. The CDR3 nucleotides are TGCAGCGTCCGGACAGGGAGTGGCTATGGCTACACCTTC. The chain recombines TRBV29-1 with TRBJ1-2, with TRBD1 matching over 8 bases. V dropped 6 bases and J dropped 4; count of bases not matched to a gene: 7. Germline values: CDR1 SQVTM, CDR2 ANQGSEA. CDR3 length equals 13 residues. The variable domain in full, completed from reference TRBV29-1 and TRBJ1-2, reads SAVISQKPSRDICQRGTSLTIQCQVDSQVTMMFWYRQQPGQSLTLIATANQGSEATYESGFVIDKFPISRPNLTFSTLTVSNMSPEDSSIYLCSVRTGSGYGYTFGSGTRLTVV.

The rearrangement joins TRBV20-1 to TRBJ2-2; D may be TRBD1 or TRBD2 (5 bases each). V was cut by 0 bases and J by 6 bases, with 14 bases left in between. This CDR3 comprises 15 residues. Germline CDR1 and CDR2: DFQATT and SNEGSKA (reference sequence). CDR3 sequence (DNA): TGCAGTGCTAGAGATCCGGGACGCTCCTCCGGGGAGCTGTTTTTT. Residues: CSARDPGRSSGELFF.

This sequence joins TRBV12-3 or TRBV12-4 and TRBJ1-4; TRBD1 is a possible D gene (5 bases). V lost 8 bases and J lost 8, with 15 bases in between. This CDR3 has 13 residues. CDR3 nucleotides: TGTGCCAGCCGGAGGGCTGGGGCAGAAAAACTGTTTTTT. It translates to CASRRAGAEKLFF.

This rearrangement joins TRBV20-1 to TRBJ2-3; D is uncertain. CDR1 is DFQATT, CDR2 SNEGSKA, per germline (reference sequence). The CDR3 is made up of 12 amino acids. V was trimmed by 2 bases and J by 5 bases, leaving 8 bases between them. CDR3 DNA sequence: TGCAGTGCTAGACATCAAGGAGATACGCAGTATTTT. It translates to CSARHQGDTQYF.

This chain connects TRBV4-1 to TRBJ1-2, with 9 bases lining up with TRBD1. This CDR3 contains 15 residues. J lost 7 bases, V lost 0 bases, and 6 bases had no gene match. Looked up from germline, CDR1 is MGHRA and CDR2 is YSYEKL. CDR3 loop: CASSQDWTGDVGYTF. The CDR3 DNA is TGCGCCAGCAGCCAAGACTGGACAGGGGATGTTGGCTACACCTTC.

The gene calls are TRBV28 and TRBJ1-5; no reliable D call. There are 11 residues in the CDR3. Trimming pared 4 bases from V and 6 bases from J, leaving 4 bases between. The germline V gene encodes CDR1 MDHEN and CDR2 SYDVKM. The CDR3 here is CASSSFQPQHF. CDR3 nucleotide sequence: TGTGCCAGCAGTTCCTTTCAGCCCCAGCATTTT.

This clonotype was seen more than once but under ten times. V usage is TRBV10-3 and J usage is TRBJ1-2; D is possibly TRBD1 (5 bases). Germline V CDR1 and CDR2: ENHRY, SYGVKD. V was trimmed by 0 bases and J by 0 bases, leaving 11 bases between them. The CDR3 sequence is 16 residues long. CDR3: CAISESRDSANYGYTF. The DNA of the CDR3 is TGTGCCATCAGTGAGTCGCGCGACAGCGCTAACTATGGCTACACCTTC.

V gene TRBV12-3 or TRBV12-4 combines with J gene TRBJ2-2; D is uncertain. This CDR3 has 13 residues. The V end was cut by 5 bases, the J end by 5 bases, with 9 bases between. This CDR3 is CASSPQRTGELFF. CDR3 DNA: TGTGCCAGCAGTCCCCAGAGGACCGGGGAGCTGTTTTTT.

J is TRBJ1-3 and V is TRBV5-1; 7 bases are shared with TRBD1. This CDR3 has 14 residues. With 4 bases clipped from V and 2 bases from J, the junction kept 3 bases outside the gene matches. CDR1 SGHRS and CDR2 YFSETQ come from the germline V gene. This chain's CDR3 is CASSDRAPGNTIYF. The CDR3, as DNA: TGCGCCAGCAGCGACAGGGCGCCTGGAAACACCATATATTTT.

The V call is TRBV2, the J call TRBJ2-7; tentatively, D is TRBD2 (6 bases). Trimming removed 0 bases from V and 0 bases from J, with 9 bases in between. Germline CDR1 is SNHLY and CDR2 is FYNNEI. The CDR3 length is 15 residues. The CDR3 DNA reads as TGTGCCAGCAGTGAAGCGGGACTCAGCTCCTACGAGCAGTACTTC. This codes for CASSEAGLSSYEQYF.

The J gene is TRBJ2-4, the V gene TRBV12-3 or TRBV12-4, with D maybe TRBD1 (6 bases). V was cut by 3 bases and J by 1 base, with 10 bases left in between. The CDR3 length is 15 residues. The CDR3 here is CASSFQGMAKNIQYF. CDR3 nucleotides: TGTGCCAGCAGTTTTCAGGGGATGGCCAAAAACATTCAGTACTTC.

In this sample, this clonotype turned up a few times. The rearrangement uses TRBV20-1 and TRBJ2-3; D is possibly TRBD2 (5 bases). This CDR3 comprises 11 residues. Deletions cut 5 bases from V and 5 bases from J, with 8 bases between. Germline values: CDR1 DFQATT, CDR2 SNEGSKA (reference sequence). Here the CDR3 reads CSALSGDTQYF. Written as DNA, the CDR3 is TGCAGTGCTTTGAGCGGAGATACGCAGTATTTT.

This clonotype was counted a few times. V usage is TRBV24-1 and J usage is TRBJ1-1; a weak D match, TRBD1 (5 bases). The CDR3 is made up of 14 amino acids. CDR1 and CDR2 (germline): KGHDR, SFDVKD. The V end lost 3 bases, the J end lost 7 bases, and 14 bases lay between the germline ends. CDR3 nucleotide sequence: TGTGCCACCAGTGATGGGGCCGGGGCAAATGAAGCTTTCTTT. This gives the protein CATSDGAGANEAFF.

This clonotype has more than one count but fewer than ten. In nucleotides, the CDR3 is TGCAGCGTTGAGGGGACAGGGATCCAAAACATTCAGTACTTC. This codes for CSVEGTGIQNIQYF. The chain uses TRBV29-1 and TRBJ2-4; 9 positions match TRBD1. CDR1 SQVTM and CDR2 ANQGSEA come from the germline V gene. CDR3 length: 14 residues. The V and J ends lost 3 bases and 5 bases, in that order; junction bases with no gene match: 5.

The rearrangement joins TRBV3-1 to TRBJ2-6, with unresolved D. V lost 0 bases, J lost 0 bases, and 9 bases lay in between. Germline-derived CDR1 and CDR2 are LGHDT and YNNKEL (reference sequence). CDR3 length: 17 residues. CDR3 loop: CASSQELTGSGANVLTF. The DNA of the CDR3 is TGTGCCAGCAGCCAAGAACTGACTGGCTCTGGGGCCAACGTCCTGACTTTC.

This chain joins TRBV7-9 and TRBJ1-1; no reliable D call. In germline, CDR1 is SEHNR, CDR2 FQNEAQ (reference sequence). V was cut by 5 bases and J by 4 bases, with 23 bases left in between. The CDR3 has 17 residues. The CDR3 DNA reads as TGTGCCAGCAGCCCCCTGCCGGGCACCCCTAGTAGCACTGAAGCTTTCTTT. Protein product: CASSPLPGTPSSTEAFF.

The rearrangement uses TRBV12-3 or TRBV12-4 and TRBJ2-5; D might be TRBD2 (6 bases). Trimming shortened V by 1 base and J by 4 bases, and 13 bases separated the two germline ends. The CDR3 has 15 residues. In nucleotides, the CDR3 is TGTGCCAGCAGTTTAGGGCTAGCGAACGTAGAGACCCAGTACTTC. Protein sequence: CASSLGLANVETQYF.